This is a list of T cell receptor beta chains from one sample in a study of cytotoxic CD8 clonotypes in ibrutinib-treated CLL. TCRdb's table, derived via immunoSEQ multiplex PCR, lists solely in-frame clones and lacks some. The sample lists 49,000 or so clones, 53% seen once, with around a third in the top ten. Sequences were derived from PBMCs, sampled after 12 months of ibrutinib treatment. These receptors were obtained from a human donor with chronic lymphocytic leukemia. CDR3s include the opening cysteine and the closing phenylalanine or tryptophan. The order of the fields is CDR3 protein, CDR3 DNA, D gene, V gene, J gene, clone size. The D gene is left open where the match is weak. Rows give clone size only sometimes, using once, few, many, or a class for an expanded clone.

CDR3aa: CASSTLAGVTYEQYF
CDR3nt: TGTGCCAGCAGCACACTAGCGGGAGTCACCTACGAGCAGTACTTC
d_gene: TRBD2
v_gene: TRBV7-2
j_gene: TRBJ2-7
abundance: -

CDR3aa: CASSLGGRETGYTF
CDR3nt: TGTGCCAGCAGCTTAGGAGGCAGGGAAACTGGCTACACCTTC
d_gene: -
v_gene: TRBV7-2
j_gene: TRBJ1-2
abundance: -

CDR3aa: CASSETSGSLYEQYF
CDR3nt: TGTGCCAGTAGTGAGACTAGCGGGAGCCTCTACGAGCAGTACTTC
d_gene: TRBD2
v_gene: TRBV19
j_gene: TRBJ2-7
abundance: few

CDR3aa: CASREQGALGNQPQHF
CDR3nt: TGTGCCAGCAGGGAACAGGGGGCGCTGGGCAATCAGCCCCAGCATTTT
d_gene: TRBD1
v_gene: TRBV28
j_gene: TRBJ1-5
abundance: few

CDR3aa: CASSLGGRATYEQYF
CDR3nt: TGTGCCAGCAGTTTAGGTGGGAGGGCCACCTACGAGCAGTACTTC
d_gene: TRBD2
v_gene: TRBV28
j_gene: TRBJ2-7
abundance: -

CDR3aa: CAHRTGQMETQYF
CDR3nt: TGTGCCCACCGGACAGGTCAAATGGAGACCCAGTACTTC
d_gene: TRBD1
v_gene: TRBV6-1
j_gene: TRBJ2-5
abundance: once

CDR3aa: CASSQDRRGGYEQYF
CDR3nt: TGTGCCAGCAGCCAAGATAGGAGGGGCGGCTACGAGCAGTACTTC
d_gene: -
v_gene: TRBV4-2
j_gene: TRBJ2-7
abundance: -

CDR3aa: CAYGGGGNYGYTF
CDR3nt: TGTGCCTACGGTGGAGGGGGGAACTATGGCTACACCTTC
d_gene: -
v_gene: TRBV7-6
j_gene: TRBJ1-2
abundance: -

CDR3aa: CASSAQTSGSYEQYF
CDR3nt: TGCGCCAGCAGCGCCCAGACTAGCGGGTCCTACGAGCAGTACTTC
d_gene: TRBD2
v_gene: TRBV5-1
j_gene: TRBJ2-7
abundance: -

CDR3aa: CAWRPPGLLSYEQYF
CDR3nt: TGTGCCTGGAGGCCCCCGGGACTGCTATCCTACGAGCAGTACTTC
d_gene: -
v_gene: TRBV30
j_gene: TRBJ2-7
abundance: -

CDR3aa: CASQAGEALEQYF
CDR3nt: TGTGCCAGCCAAGCGGGAGAGGCTCTCGAGCAGTACTTC
d_gene: TRBD2
v_gene: TRBV6-6
j_gene: TRBJ2-7
abundance: -

CDR3aa: CASSLGWDTQYF
CDR3nt: TGTGCCAGCAGCTTAGGGTGGGATACGCAGTATTTT
d_gene: -
v_gene: TRBV11-2
j_gene: TRBJ2-3
abundance: medium-sized

CDR3aa: CASSLDARSGDEQYF
CDR3nt: TGTGCCAGCAGCTTAGATGCCAGGTCAGGAGACGAGCAGTACTTC
d_gene: -
v_gene: TRBV7-2
j_gene: TRBJ2-7
abundance: -

CDR3aa: CASSLRGLGTQYF
CDR3nt: TGTGCCAGCAGCTTACGGGGACTCGGTACGCAGTATTTT
d_gene: -
v_gene: TRBV28
j_gene: TRBJ2-3
abundance: -

CDR3aa: CASSSGTRGYEQYF
CDR3nt: TGTGCCAGCAGCTCCGGGACTAGAGGGTACGAGCAGTACTTC
d_gene: TRBD2
v_gene: TRBV7-6
j_gene: TRBJ2-7
abundance: -

CDR3aa: CASSLGQGRETQYF
CDR3nt: TGCGCCAGCAGCTTGGGTCAGGGGAGGGAGACCCAGTACTTC
d_gene: -
v_gene: TRBV5-1
j_gene: TRBJ2-5
abundance: few

CDR3aa: CASNGGTGMNTEAFF
CDR3nt: TGTGCCAGCAATGGGGGGACAGGGATGAACACTGAAGCTTTCTTT
d_gene: TRBD1
v_gene: TRBV2
j_gene: TRBJ1-1
abundance: few

CDR3aa: CAWTRSRDTQYF
CDR3nt: TGTGCCTGGACCAGGTCTAGAGATACGCAGTATTTT
d_gene: -
v_gene: TRBV30
j_gene: TRBJ2-3
abundance: -

CDR3aa: CASSTDVYGYTF
CDR3nt: TGTGCCAGCAGTACTGACGTCTATGGCTACACCTTC
d_gene: -
v_gene: TRBV28
j_gene: TRBJ1-2
abundance: -

CDR3aa: CATSRQGYSNQPQHF
CDR3nt: TGTGCCACCAGCAGACAAGGATATAGCAATCAGCCCCAGCATTTT
d_gene: -
v_gene: TRBV15
j_gene: TRBJ1-5
abundance: -

CDR3aa: CASSLTLGYQPQHF
CDR3nt: TGTGCCAGCAGCTTGACCCTGGGGTATCAGCCCCAGCATTTT
d_gene: -
v_gene: TRBV28
j_gene: TRBJ1-5
abundance: -

CDR3aa: CASSEAPYLGYTF
CDR3nt: TGTGCCAGCAGTGAAGCCCCTTATTTAGGCTACACCTTC
d_gene: -
v_gene: TRBV2
j_gene: TRBJ1-2
abundance: -

CDR3aa: CASSEAVGTGGYEQYF
CDR3nt: TGTGCCAGCAGTGAAGCTGTAGGGACAGGGGGCTACGAGCAGTACTTC
d_gene: TRBD1
v_gene: TRBV6-1
j_gene: TRBJ2-7
abundance: -

CDR3aa: CASSSTGVYGYTF
CDR3nt: TGTGCCAGCAGTTCTACAGGGGTCTATGGCTACACCTTC
d_gene: TRBD1
v_gene: TRBV27
j_gene: TRBJ1-2
abundance: few

CDR3aa: CASSLVPIRQPPYEQYF
CDR3nt: TGCGCCAGCAGCTTGGTGCCTATTCGACAGCCCCCCTACGAGCAGTACTTC
d_gene: -
v_gene: TRBV5-1
j_gene: TRBJ2-7
abundance: few

CDR3aa: CAISESTRTGGPEGQFF
CDR3nt: TGTGCCATCAGTGAGTCGACAAGGACAGGGGGCCCTGAGGGCCAGTTCTTC
d_gene: TRBD1
v_gene: TRBV10-3
j_gene: TRBJ2-1
abundance: -

CDR3aa: CASSLGQSNEKLFF
CDR3nt: TGTGCCAGCAGCTTGGGACAGTCTAATGAAAAACTGTTTTTT
d_gene: -
v_gene: TRBV5-6
j_gene: TRBJ1-4
abundance: -

CDR3aa: CASSYPQGRTDTQYF
CDR3nt: TGCGCCAGCAGCTACCCACAGGGGCGGACAGATACGCAGTATTTT
d_gene: TRBD1
v_gene: TRBV5-1
j_gene: TRBJ2-3
abundance: -

CDR3aa: CATQSKLFYGYTF
CDR3nt: TGTGCCACCCAGTCGAAGCTCTTCTATGGCTACACCTTC
d_gene: -
v_gene: TRBV6-1
j_gene: TRBJ1-2
abundance: -

CDR3aa: CSVGLVQETQYF
CDR3nt: TGCAGCGTTGGACTAGTCCAAGAGACCCAGTACTTC
d_gene: -
v_gene: TRBV29-1
j_gene: TRBJ2-5
abundance: -

CDR3aa: CASSLNRGGNEKLFF
CDR3nt: TGTGCCAGCAGTCTTAACAGGGGTGGGAATGAAAAACTGTTTTTT
d_gene: TRBD1
v_gene: TRBV7-3
j_gene: TRBJ1-4
abundance: few